This TCR beta chain was documented in a study of beta chain features in type 1 diabetes. Study-wide findings and caveats: There was a moderate but significant shortening of TCRB CDR3s in all four CD4+ subsets of Type 1 diabetes patients. For type 1 diabetes patients, VDJ junctions showed fewer insertions and more deletions.

Expressed TCRB transcripts were sequenced because the isolated RNA had all been reverse transcribed beforehand. Sequencing was performed with immunoSEQ multiplex PCR; in TCRdb, only in-frame clones are kept and a portion is missing. This repertoire shows fewer than 200,000 clones, 10% to 13% found once; its top ten account for more than 0.4%. Each population that was sorted was more than 95% pure. CDR1 is SGHDT, CDR2 YYEEEE, per germline. Trimming pared 2 bases from V and 5 bases from J, leaving 4 bases between. This CDR3 is 11 amino acids long. Concerning this clone itself: Antigen: not known.

V gene TRBV5-6 combines with J gene TRBJ2-5; D uncertain. Sequencing was performed on central memory CD4+ T cells from blood. This sequence was found in a man between 25 and 39 years old with type 1 diabetes. The CDR3 protein is CASSFLETQYF. In nucleotides, the CDR3 is TGTGCCAGCAGCTTCTTGGAGACCCAGTACTTC.